Listed here are 3 T cell receptor beta chains from one sample, sequenced in a study of T cells in tuberculosis. Profiled with immunoSEQ multiplex PCR; TCRdb holds only in-frame clones, not every one. Of roughly 41,000 clones in the sample, approximately 94% were seen once. The sample taken for sequencing was PBMCs. The receptors were sampled from a donor between 10 and 35 years old with latent tuberculosis or without tuberculosis infection. Some clones in this sample may be carry-over from other donors' samples.

The rearrangement links TRBV30 to TRBJ1-5, with 7 bases fitting TRBD1. The CDR3 consists of 14 residues. Germline CDR1 GTSNPN, CDR2 SVGIG (reference sequence). Trimming cost V 1 base and J 4 bases; bases outside gene matches: 4. In DNA form, the CDR3 reads TGTGCCTGGAGTGGGGGACAGATTAATCAGCCCCAGCATTTT. It encodes CAWSGGQINQPQHF.

The chain joins TRBV7-8 to TRBJ1-5; possible D gene TRBD1, 6 bases. Trimming removed 5 bases from V and 7 bases from J, with 18 bases in between. This CDR3 comprises 15 residues. The germline gives CDR1 SGHVS, CDR2 FQNEAQ. The DNA of the CDR3 is TGTGCCAGCAGCGCCTATGAGGCAGGGGAACAGCCCCAGCATTTT. Protein: CASSAYEAGEQPQHF.

The chain combines TRBV21-1 with TRBJ2-7; the table's D call TRBD2 went unverified against the DNA. TRBV21-1 is tagged as a pseudogene. The CDR3 contains 18 residues. The CDR3 region has the DNA TGTGCCAGCAGCAAAGCGGGAGGGGAGGGTGGCAGCTTTCGCGAGCAGTACGTC. Protein sequence: CASSKAGGEGGSFREQYV.